This record covers a single TCR beta chain. Its cognate antigen is unknown. The source of the sample is a study of blood T cells in healthy people across ages. Study-wide results and limits: PBMCs were not sorted, which prevented a conclusive comparison of naive versus antigen-experienced cells. Long-lived and aged donors differed, with more naive CD4+ cells and higher diversity in the long-lived. The unknown donor CMV status may have confounded expanded clonotype changes.

Each donor supplied ten milliliters of peripheral blood. A second PCR, run for about 7 to 11 cycles, used a sample-barcoded 5' primer plus a J-beta primer mix. TCRdb used MiXCR to reprocess the 5' RACE reads, holding one entry per CDR3 protein. The data hold about 1.5 million distinct CDR3 sequences, with around 42% observed a single time. The V gene lost 1 base and the J gene lost 8 bases, with 8 bases spanning the gap. The germline CDR1 and CDR2 sequences are SEHNR and FQNEAQ (reference sequence). This CDR3 has 12 residues. The chain has TRBV7-9 and TRBJ1-1; weak D call: TRBD1 (5 bases). What was sequenced was blood. The receptor's source is a woman between 18 and 29 years old in good health. The CDR3 bases are TGTGCCAGCAGCTTAGACGGACACGAAGCTTTCTTT. Protein: CASSLDGHEAFF.